This record looks at one T cell receptor (beta chain) sequence and its context. These data originate in a study of cytomegalovirus exposure and HLA in healthy donors. Germline assignment: CDR1 SGHRS and CDR2 YFSETQ. V lost 3 bases and J lost 0, with 10 bases in between. The CDR3 is 14 amino acids. The PCR had 60 Vbeta and 13 Jbeta primers. TCRdb's copy holds only in-frame clones and misses some; the assay was immunoSEQ multiplex PCR. The table lists more than 100,000 clones, roughly 65% of them singletons. The TCR sequence derives from a man aged 35-49 years in good health and CMV-seropositive. J is TRBJ2-7 and V is TRBV5-1; D perhaps matches TRBD2 (5 bases). Sequences were obtained from PBMCs. In nucleotides, the CDR3 is TGCGCCAGCAGCTACTCGGGGAGCTCCTACGAGCAGTACTTC. It codes for CASSYSGSSYEQYF.